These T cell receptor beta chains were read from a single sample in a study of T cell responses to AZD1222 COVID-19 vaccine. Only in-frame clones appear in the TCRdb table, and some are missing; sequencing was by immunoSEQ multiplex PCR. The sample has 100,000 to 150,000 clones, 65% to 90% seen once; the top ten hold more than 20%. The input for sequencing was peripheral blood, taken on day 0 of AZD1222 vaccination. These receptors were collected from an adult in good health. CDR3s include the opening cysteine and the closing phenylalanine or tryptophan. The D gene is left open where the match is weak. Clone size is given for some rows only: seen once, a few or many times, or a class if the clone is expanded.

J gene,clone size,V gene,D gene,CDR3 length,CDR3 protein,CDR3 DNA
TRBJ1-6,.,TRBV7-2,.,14,CASSLQGGDSPLHF,TGTGCCAGCAGCTTACAGGGCGGGGATTCACCCCTCCACTTT
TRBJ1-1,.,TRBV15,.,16,CATSRELANMNTEAFF,TGTGCCACCAGCAGAGAATTGGCGAACATGAACACTGAAGCTTTCTTT
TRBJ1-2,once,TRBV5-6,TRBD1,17,CASSLDQRDRGLDGYTF,TGTGCCAGCAGCTTGGACCAAAGGGACAGGGGGCTTGATGGCTACACCTTC
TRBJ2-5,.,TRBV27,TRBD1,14,CASSPTGGWETQYF,TGTGCCAGCAGTCCTACAGGGGGCTGGGAGACCCAGTACTTC
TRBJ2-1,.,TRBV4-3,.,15,CASSQDQSSYNEQFF,TGCGCCAGCAGCCAAGACCAGAGCTCCTACAATGAGCAGTTCTTC
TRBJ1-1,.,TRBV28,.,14,CASSQMRRTVEAFF,TGTGCCAGCAGCCAAATGCGCAGGACCGTAGAAGCTTTCTTT
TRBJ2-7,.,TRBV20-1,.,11,CSARGTYEQYF,TGCAGTGCTAGAGGGACCTACGAGCAGTACTTC
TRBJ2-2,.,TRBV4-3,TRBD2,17,CASSQGTSGVNTGELFF,TGCGCCAGCAGCCAAGGCACTAGCGGGGTGAACACCGGGGAGCTGTTTTTT
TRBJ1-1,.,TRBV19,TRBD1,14,CASIRQGRNTEAFF,TGTGCCAGTATTAGACAGGGCAGGAACACTGAAGCTTTCTTT
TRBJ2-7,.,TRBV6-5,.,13,CASSYRYNYEQYF,TGTGCCAGCAGTTACCGATATAATTACGAGCAGTACTTC
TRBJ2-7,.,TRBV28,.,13,CASSSRDRYEQYF,TGTGCCAGCAGTTCGCGGGACCGCTACGAGCAGTACTTC
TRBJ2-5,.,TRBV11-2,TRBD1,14,CASSYGQGFETQYF,TGTGCCAGCAGCTACGGACAGGGTTTCGAGACCCAGTACTTC
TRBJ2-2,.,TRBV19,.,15,CASSTRDTITGELFF,TGTGCCAGTAGTACCAGGGATACAATCACCGGGGAGCTGTTTTTT
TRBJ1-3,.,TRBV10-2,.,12,CASEVPGNTIYF,TGCGCCAGCGAGGTCCCTGGAAACACCATATATTTT
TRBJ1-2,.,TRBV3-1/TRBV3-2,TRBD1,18,CASSQEFIRDRVYYGYTF,TGTGCCAGCAGCCAAGAATTTATACGGGACAGGGTATACTATGGCTACACCTTC
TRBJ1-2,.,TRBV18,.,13,CASSEDSYYGYTF,TGTGCCAGCTCAGAGGACAGCTACTATGGCTACACCTTC
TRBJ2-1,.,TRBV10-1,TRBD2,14,CASSDHRGGGEQFF,TGCGCCAGCAGTGATCACCGGGGGGGTGGTGAGCAGTTCTTC
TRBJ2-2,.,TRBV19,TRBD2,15,CASSVSSGGTGELFF,TGTGCCAGTAGTGTATCTAGCGGGGGAACCGGGGAGCTGTTTTTT
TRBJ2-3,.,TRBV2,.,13,CATGGPFTDTQYF,TGTGCCACTGGGGGGCCTTTCACAGATACGCAGTATTTT
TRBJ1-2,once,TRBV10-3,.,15,CAIPRTTTSQSGYTF,TGTGCCATCCCGAGGACTACCACCAGCCAGAGTGGCTACACCTTC
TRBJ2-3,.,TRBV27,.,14,CASSLSVSTDTQYF,TGTGCCAGCAGTTTATCGGTTAGCACAGATACGCAGTATTTT
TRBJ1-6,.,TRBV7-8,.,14,CASSVMDRSSPLHF,TGTGCCAGCAGCGTAATGGACAGATCTTCACCCCTCCACTTT
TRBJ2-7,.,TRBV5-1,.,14,CASSFQGGPYEQYF,TGCGCCAGCAGCTTCCAGGGGGGCCCCTACGAGCAGTACTTC
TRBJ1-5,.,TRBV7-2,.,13,CASSLTENQPQHF,TGTGCCAGCAGCTTAACAGAAAATCAGCCCCAGCATTTT
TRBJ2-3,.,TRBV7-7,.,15,CASSLDGGLTDTQYF,TGTGCTAGCAGCTTAGATGGGGGTCTCACAGATACGCAGTATTTT
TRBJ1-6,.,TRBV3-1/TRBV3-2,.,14,CASSQGQVMAPLHF,TGTGCCAGCAGCCAAGGTCAGGTAATGGCACCCCTCCACTTT
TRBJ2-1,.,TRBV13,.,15,CASSLESGPYNEQFF,TGTGCCAGCAGCTTAGAAAGCGGGCCCTACAATGAGCAGTTCTTC
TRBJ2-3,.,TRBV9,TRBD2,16,CASSTLAGANTDTQYF,TGTGCCAGCAGCACCCTAGCGGGGGCCAACACAGATACGCAGTATTTT
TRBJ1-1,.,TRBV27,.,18,CASSLSGETVRLFAEAFF,TGTGCCAGCAGTTTATCGGGAGAGACAGTTAGGCTCTTCGCTGAAGCTTTCTTT
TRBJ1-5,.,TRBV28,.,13,CASSYDSLQPQHF,TGTGCCAGCAGTTACGACAGTCTTCAGCCCCAGCATTTT
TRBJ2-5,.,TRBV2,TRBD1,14,CASRPTGGVSTQYF,TGTGCCAGCAGACCGACAGGGGGTGTATCTACCCAGTACTTC
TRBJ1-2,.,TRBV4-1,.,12,CASSQDGLGYTF,TGCGCCAGCAGCCAAGATGGACTTGGCTACACCTTC
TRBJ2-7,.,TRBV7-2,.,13,CASSEGRFNEQYF,TGTGCCAGCTCGGAGGGCCGCTTCAACGAGCAGTACTTC
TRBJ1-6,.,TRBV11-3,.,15,CASSHGQGPNSPLHF,TGTGCCAGCAGCCATGGACAAGGACCCAATTCACCCCTCCACTTT
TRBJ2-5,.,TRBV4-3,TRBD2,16,CASSQERAGGRETQYF,TGCGCCAGCAGCCAAGAAAGAGCGGGGGGGCGTGAGACCCAGTACTTC
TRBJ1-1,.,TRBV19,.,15,CASRSSGVLNTEAFF,TGTGCCAGTAGATCTTCAGGGGTCTTGAACACTGAAGCTTTCTTT
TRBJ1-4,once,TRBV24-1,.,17,CATSDSGPGGTNEKLFF,TGTGCCACCAGTGATTCCGGGCCGGGAGGAACTAATGAAAAACTGTTTTTT
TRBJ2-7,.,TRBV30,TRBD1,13,CAWSRDRTLEQYF,TGTGCCTGGAGTCGGGACAGGACCCTCGAGCAGTACTTC
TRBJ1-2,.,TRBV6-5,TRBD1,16,CASSYSAPTGGYGYTF,TGTGCCAGCAGTTACTCAGCCCCGACAGGGGGCTATGGCTACACCTTC
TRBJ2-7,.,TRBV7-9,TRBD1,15,CASSRQGRPPYEQYF,TGTGCCAGCAGTCGACAGGGCCGCCCCCCCTACGAGCAGTACTTC
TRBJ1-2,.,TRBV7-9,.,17,CASSSRDTGKSGYGYTF,TGTGCCAGCAGCTCTAGAGATACAGGGAAGAGCGGCTATGGCTACACCTTC
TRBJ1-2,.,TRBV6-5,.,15,CASRTGDLSSVGYTF,TGTGCCAGCAGGACAGGCGACCTTAGTTCCGTAGGCTACACCTTC
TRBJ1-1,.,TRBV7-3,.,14,CASSFGGRNTEAFF,TGTGCCAGCAGCTTTGGGGGCAGAAACACTGAAGCTTTCTTT
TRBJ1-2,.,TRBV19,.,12,CASTGERYGYTF,TGTGCCAGTACAGGGGAGAGGTATGGCTACACCTTC
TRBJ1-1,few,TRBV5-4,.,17,CASSLRWGAGLNTEAFF,TGTGCCAGCAGCTTGAGGTGGGGGGCAGGCCTGAACACTGAAGCTTTCTTT
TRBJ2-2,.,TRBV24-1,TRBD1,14,CATKGQANTGELFF,TGTGCCACCAAGGGACAGGCGAACACCGGGGAGCTGTTTTTT
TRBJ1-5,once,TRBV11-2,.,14,CASSLGPGFQPQHF,TGTGCCAGCAGCTTAGGCCCAGGGTTCCAGCCCCAGCATTTT
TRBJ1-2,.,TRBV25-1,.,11,CASSDTRAYTF,TGTGCCAGCAGTGATACCCGGGCCTACACCTTC
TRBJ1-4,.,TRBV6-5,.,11,CASTESRKLFF,TGTGCCAGCACCGAATCCCGAAAACTGTTTTTT
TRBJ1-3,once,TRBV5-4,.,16,CASSLAQRAEGNTIYF,TGTGCCAGCAGCTTGGCGCAACGGGCGGAGGGAAACACCATATATTTT
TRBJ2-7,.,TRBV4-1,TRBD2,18,CASSQDLRAAGVSYEQYF,TGCGCCAGCAGCCAAGATCTTCGGGCAGCGGGGGTCTCCTACGAGCAGTACTTC
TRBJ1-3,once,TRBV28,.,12,CASRLNGNTIYF,TGTGCCAGCAGGTTAAATGGAAACACCATATATTTT
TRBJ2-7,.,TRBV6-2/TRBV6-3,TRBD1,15,CASSQRQGSSYEQYF,TGTGCCAGCAGTCAACGACAGGGGAGCTCCTACGAGCAGTACTTC
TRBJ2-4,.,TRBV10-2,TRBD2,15,CASSEPAGLQNIQYF,TGCGCCAGCAGTGAGCCGGCGGGACTACAAAACATTCAGTACTTC
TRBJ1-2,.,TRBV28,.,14,CASSLEQRPYGYTF,TGTGCCAGCAGTTTAGAACAGCGACCCTATGGCTACACCTTC
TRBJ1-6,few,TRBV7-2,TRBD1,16,CASSLSTGAGNSPLHF,TGTGCCAGCAGCTTATCAACAGGGGCGGGTAATTCACCCCTCCACTTT